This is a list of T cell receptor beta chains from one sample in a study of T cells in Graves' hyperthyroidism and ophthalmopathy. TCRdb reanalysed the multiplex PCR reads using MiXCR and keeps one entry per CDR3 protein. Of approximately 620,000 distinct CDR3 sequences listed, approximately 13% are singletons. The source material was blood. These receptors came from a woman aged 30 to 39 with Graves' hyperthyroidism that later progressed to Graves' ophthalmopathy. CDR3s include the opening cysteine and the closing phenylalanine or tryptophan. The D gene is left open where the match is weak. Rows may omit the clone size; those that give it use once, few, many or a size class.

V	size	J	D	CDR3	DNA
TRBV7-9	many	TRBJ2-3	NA	CASSFWVSPGTDTQYF	TGTGCCAGCAGCTTTTGGGTCTCCCCCGGCACAGATACGCAGTATTTT
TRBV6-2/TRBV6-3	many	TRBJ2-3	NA	CASTDEDSNTDTQYF	TGTGCCAGCACTGACGAGGACAGCAACACAGATACGCAGTATTTT
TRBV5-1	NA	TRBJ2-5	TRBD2	CASSLRGTSEETQYF	TGCGCCAGCAGCTTGAGGGGGACTAGCGAAGAGACCCAGTACTTC
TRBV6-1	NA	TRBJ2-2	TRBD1	CASTKGQPNTGELFF	TGTGCCAGCACCAAGGGACAGCCGAACACCGGGGAGCTGTTTTTT
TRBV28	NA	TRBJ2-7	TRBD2	CASTGGLAFYEQYF	TGTGCCAGCACCGGGGGACTAGCGTTTTACGAGCAGTACTTC
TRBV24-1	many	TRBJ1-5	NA	CATRPSEGGRQPQHF	TGTGCCACCAGGCCCTCCGAGGGAGGACGTCAGCCCCAGCATTTT
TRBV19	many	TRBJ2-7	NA	CASSRDSTSPSYEQYF	TGTGCCAGTAGTAGGGACAGTACTAGCCCTTCCTACGAGCAGTACTTC
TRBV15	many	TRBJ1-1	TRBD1	CATSRDRGSAEAFF	TGTGCCACCAGCAGGGACAGGGGGTCTGCTGAAGCTTTCTTT
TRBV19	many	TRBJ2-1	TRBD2	CASSRTRTSGRDNEQFF	TGTGCCAGTAGTAGGACGCGGACTAGCGGGAGAGACAATGAGCAGTTCTTC
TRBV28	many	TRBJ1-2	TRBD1	CASSLQGEHGYTF	TGTGCCAGCAGTTTACAGGGGGAACATGGCTACACCTTC
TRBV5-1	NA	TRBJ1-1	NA	CASSLGRPVSEAFF	TGCGCCAGCAGCTTGGGCAGGCCCGTCTCTGAAGCTTTCTTT
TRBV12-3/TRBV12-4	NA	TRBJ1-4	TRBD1	CAPGQAMGTNEKLFF	TGTGCCCCAGGACAGGCCATGGGGACTAATGAAAAACTGTTTTTT
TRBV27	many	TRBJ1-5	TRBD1	CASSRAIGTGGFQPQHF	TGTGCCAGCAGCCGAGCCATCGGGACAGGGGGCTTTCAGCCCCAGCATTTT